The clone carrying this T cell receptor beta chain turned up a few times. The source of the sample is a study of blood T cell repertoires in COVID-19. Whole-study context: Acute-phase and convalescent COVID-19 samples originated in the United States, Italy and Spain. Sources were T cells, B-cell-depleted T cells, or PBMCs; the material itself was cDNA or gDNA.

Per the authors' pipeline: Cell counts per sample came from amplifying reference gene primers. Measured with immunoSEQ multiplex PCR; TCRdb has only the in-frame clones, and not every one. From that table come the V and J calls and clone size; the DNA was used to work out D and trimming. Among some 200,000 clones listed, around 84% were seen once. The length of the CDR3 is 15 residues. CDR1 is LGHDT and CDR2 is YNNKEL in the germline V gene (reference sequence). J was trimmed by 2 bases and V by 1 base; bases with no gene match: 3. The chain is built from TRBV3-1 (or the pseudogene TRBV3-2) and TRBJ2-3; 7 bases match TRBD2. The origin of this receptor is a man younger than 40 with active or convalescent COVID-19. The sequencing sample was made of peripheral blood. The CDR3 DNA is TGTGCCAGCAGCCAAGTCCTAGCGGACACAGATACGCAGTATTTT. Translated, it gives CASSQVLADTDTQYF.